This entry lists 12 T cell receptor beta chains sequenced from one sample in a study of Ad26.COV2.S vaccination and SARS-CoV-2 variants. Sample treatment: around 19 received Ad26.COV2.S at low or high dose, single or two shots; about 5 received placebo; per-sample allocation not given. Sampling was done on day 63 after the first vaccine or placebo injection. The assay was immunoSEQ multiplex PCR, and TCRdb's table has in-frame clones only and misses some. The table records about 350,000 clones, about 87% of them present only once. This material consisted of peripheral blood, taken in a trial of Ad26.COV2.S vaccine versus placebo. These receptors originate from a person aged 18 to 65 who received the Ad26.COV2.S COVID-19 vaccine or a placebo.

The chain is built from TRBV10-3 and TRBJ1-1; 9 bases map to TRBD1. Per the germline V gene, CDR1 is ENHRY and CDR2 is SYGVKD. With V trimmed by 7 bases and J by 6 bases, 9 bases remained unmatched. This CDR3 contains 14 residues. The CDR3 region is CAIIPGQGASEAFF. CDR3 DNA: TGTGCCATCATACCGGGACAGGGTGCTTCTGAAGCTTTCTTT.

The CDR3 bases are TGTGCCAGTAGTGCCGGGCCGGGACTGGAGAATCAGCCCCAGCATTTT. Encoded protein: CASSAGPGLENQPQHF. The chain couples TRBV19 to TRBJ1-5; the D gene is possibly TRBD1 (5 bases). Trimming removed 5 bases from V and 4 bases from J, with 18 bases in between. The CDR3 length is 16 residues. In germline, CDR1 is LNHDA, CDR2 SQIVND (reference sequence).

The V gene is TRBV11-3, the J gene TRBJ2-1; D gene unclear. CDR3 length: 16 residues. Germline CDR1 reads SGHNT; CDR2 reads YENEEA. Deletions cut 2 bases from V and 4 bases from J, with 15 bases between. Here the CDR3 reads CASSLNWGTKYNEQFF. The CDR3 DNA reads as TGTGCCAGCAGCTTAAATTGGGGTACGAAATACAATGAGCAGTTCTTC.

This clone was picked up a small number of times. The CDR3 region has the DNA TGTGCCAGCAGCCCATTCGCATCACCCCTCCACTTT. Encoded protein: CASSPFASPLHF. The chain joins TRBV3-1 (or the pseudogene TRBV3-2) to TRBJ1-6; D gene unclear. Germline CDR1 LGHDT, CDR2 YNNKEL (reference sequence). V lost 4 bases and J lost 10, with 8 bases in between. This CDR3 region has 12 residues.

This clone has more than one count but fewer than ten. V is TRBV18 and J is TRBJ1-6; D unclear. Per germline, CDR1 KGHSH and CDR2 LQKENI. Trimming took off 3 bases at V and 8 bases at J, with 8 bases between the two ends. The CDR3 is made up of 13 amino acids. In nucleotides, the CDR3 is TGTGCCAGCTCACCCGGGTGGGATTCACCCCTCCACTTT. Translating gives CASSPGWDSPLHF.

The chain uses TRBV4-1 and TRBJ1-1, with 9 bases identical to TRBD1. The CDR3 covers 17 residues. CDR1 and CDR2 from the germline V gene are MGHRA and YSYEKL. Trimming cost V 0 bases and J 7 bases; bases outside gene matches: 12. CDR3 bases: TGCGCCAGCAGCCAAGAGTTGGGGCGACAGGGGGTGAATGAAGCTTTCTTT. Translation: CASSQELGRQGVNEAFF.

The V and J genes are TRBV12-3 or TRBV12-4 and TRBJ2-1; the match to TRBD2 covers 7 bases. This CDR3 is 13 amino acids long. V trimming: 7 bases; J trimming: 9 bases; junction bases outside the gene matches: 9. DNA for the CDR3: TGTGCCAGCAATCCGGGACTATCGCCTGAGCAGTTCTTC. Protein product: CASNPGLSPEQFF.

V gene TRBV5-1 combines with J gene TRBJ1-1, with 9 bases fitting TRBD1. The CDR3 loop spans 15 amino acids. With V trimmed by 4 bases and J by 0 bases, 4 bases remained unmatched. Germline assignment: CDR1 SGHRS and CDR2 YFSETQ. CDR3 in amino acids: CASSNTGGLNTEAFF. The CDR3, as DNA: TGCGCCAGCAGCAATACAGGGGGCTTGAACACTGAAGCTTTCTTT.

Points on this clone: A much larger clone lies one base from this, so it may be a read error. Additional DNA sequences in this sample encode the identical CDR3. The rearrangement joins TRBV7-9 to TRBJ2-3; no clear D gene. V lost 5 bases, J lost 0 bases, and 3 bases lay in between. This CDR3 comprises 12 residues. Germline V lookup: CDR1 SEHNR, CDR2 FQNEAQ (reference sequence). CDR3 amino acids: CASSPSTDTQYF. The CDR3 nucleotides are TGTGCCAGCAGCCCTAGCACAGATACGCAGTATTTT.

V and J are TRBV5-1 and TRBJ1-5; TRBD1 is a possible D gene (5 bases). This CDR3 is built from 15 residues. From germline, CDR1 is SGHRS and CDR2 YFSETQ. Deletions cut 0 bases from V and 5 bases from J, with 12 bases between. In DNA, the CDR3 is TGCGCCAGCAGCTTGGTGGCAGGGACGGATCAGCCCCAGCATTTT. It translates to CASSLVAGTDQPQHF.

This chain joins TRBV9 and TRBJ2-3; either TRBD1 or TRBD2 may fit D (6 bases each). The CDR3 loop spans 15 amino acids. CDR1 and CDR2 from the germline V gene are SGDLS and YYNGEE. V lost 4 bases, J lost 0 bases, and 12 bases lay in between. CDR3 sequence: CASSFRGASTDTQYF. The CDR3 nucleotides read TGTGCCAGCAGCTTTAGGGGGGCCAGCACAGATACGCAGTATTTT.

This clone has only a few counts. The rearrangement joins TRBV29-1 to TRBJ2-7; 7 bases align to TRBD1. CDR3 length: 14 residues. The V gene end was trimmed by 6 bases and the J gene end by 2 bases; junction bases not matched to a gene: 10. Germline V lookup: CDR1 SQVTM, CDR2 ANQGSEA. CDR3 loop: CSVSMGDSAYEQYF. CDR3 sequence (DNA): TGCAGCGTCTCTATGGGGGACAGCGCCTACGAGCAGTACTTC.